Described below is a single T cell receptor (beta chain) sequence and its context. Antigen: not known. These data originate in a study of beta chain features in type 1 diabetes. General study points: Type 1 diabetes patients had moderately but significantly shorter TCRB CDR3s in all four CD4+ subsets. cDNA-based sequencing might over-represent cells highly expressing TCR. Amplification by PCR could prefer shorter templates, with the same effect in patients and controls.

Every isolated RNA sample was fully reverse transcribed, so sequencing captured expressed TCRB transcripts. Naive, central memory and regulatory T cell samples yielded roughly 3.5 million reads on average. Clones were read by immunoSEQ multiplex PCR, and TCRdb kept only the in-frame ones, dropping some. Of roughly 340,000 clones in the sample, approximately 13% were seen once. The CDR3 spans 15 residues. Germline values: CDR1 MGHRA, CDR2 YSYEKL. Trimming left V 1 base short and J 5 bases short, with 14 bases between. This receptor was taken from a woman aged 18 to 35 with type 1 diabetes. Material: naive CD4+ T cells from blood. The chain couples TRBV4-1 to TRBJ1-2, with a weak D call TRBD1 (6 bases). CDR3 protein: CASSQAITGLYGYTF. The CDR3 DNA sequence: TGCGCCAGCAGCCAAGCGATAACAGGGTTATATGGCTACACCTTC.